These 31 T cell receptor beta chains came from one sample sequenced in a study of long-term antiretroviral therapy in people with HIV. This was the immunoSEQ v3.0 assay at survey level. TCRdb's table, derived via immunoSEQ multiplex PCR, lists solely in-frame clones and lacks some. This sample has about 21,000 clones, with 82% found just once. This specimen consisted of unsorted PBMCs, obtained 0.5 years after starting antiretroviral therapy. These receptors were taken from a man between 18 and 29 years old with HIV.

The V and J genes are TRBV29-1 and TRBJ2-3, with a tentative D call TRBD2 (6 bases). From germline, CDR1 is SQVTM and CDR2 ANQGSEA. V was clipped by 7 bases and J by 2 bases, with 16 bases between them. The CDR3 is 14 residues long. In DNA, the CDR3 is TGCAGCGAATCAAGGGGACTTTACACAGATACGCAGTATTTT. Its translation: CSESRGLYTDTQYF.

The V and J genes are TRBV2 and TRBJ2-5, with 9 bases lining up with TRBD2. The germline CDR1 and CDR2 sequences are SNHLY and FYNNEI. The CDR3 consists of 17 residues. With 4 bases clipped from V and 5 bases from J, the junction kept 14 bases outside the gene matches. The CDR3 DNA is TGTGCCAGCAGTGCCGAGATAGCGGGGGTACCCTGGGAGACCCAGTACTTC. Its protein is CASSAEIAGVPWETQYF.

The genes are TRBV7-8 and TRBJ1-1; a possible D gene is TRBD1 (5 bases). The CDR3 has 15 amino acids. Per the germline V gene, CDR1 is SGHVS and CDR2 is FQNEAQ. The V and J ends lost 6 bases and 10 bases respectively, with 24 bases between them. CDR3 coding DNA: TGTGCCAGCAGTCGGGGAGGGGTGGGGCTTTCAGGAGCTTTCTTT. It is translated as CASSRGGVGLSGAFF.

This chain connects TRBV6-4 to TRBJ2-1, with 10 nucleotides matching TRBD1. V was clipped by 3 bases and J by 6 bases; unmatched bases: 5. CDR3 size: 15 residues. The germline CDR1 and CDR2 sequences are MRHNA and SNTAGT. CDR3 amino acids: CASSEDGTGANEQFF. The CDR3 coding sequence is TGTGCCAGCAGTGAGGATGGGACAGGGGCCAATGAGCAGTTCTTC.

This chain joins TRBV6-1 and TRBJ1-4; TRBD1 might be the D (5 bases). The CDR3 runs 14 residues. Trimming removed 11 bases at V and 0 bases at J, with 13 bases between. Germline values: CDR1 MNHNS, CDR2 SASEGT. Here the CDR3 reads CALRGDATNEKLFF. CDR3 sequence (DNA): TGTGCCTTGCGGGGGGATGCAACTAATGAAAAACTGTTTTTT.

The chain joins TRBV4-1 to TRBJ2-7; TRBD2 matches at 8 bases. Per germline, CDR1 MGHRA and CDR2 YSYEKL. This CDR3 region has 13 residues. Losses at the gene ends were 4 bases for V and 5 bases for J; bases not matched to a gene: 4. In DNA, the CDR3 is TGCGCCAGCAGCCCGACGGGAGGGGACGAGCAGTACTTC. Its protein product is CASSPTGGDEQYF.

This sequence joins TRBV7-9 and TRBJ2-3, with D possibly being TRBD1 (6 bases). The CDR3 covers 13 residues. Trimming pared 5 bases from V and 6 bases from J, leaving 12 bases between. CDR1 SEHNR and CDR2 FQNEAQ come from the germline V gene (reference sequence). The CDR3 nucleotides are TGTGCCAGCAGCCTCCAGGGGCTGGATACGCAGTATTTT. This codes for CASSLQGLDTQYF.

This clone was seen just once. The V call is TRBV5-6, the J call TRBJ1-1, with TRBD1 identical over 10 bases. The CDR3 sequence is 16 residues long. The V segment lost 6 bases and the J segment 0 bases; nucleotides outside the gene matches: 8. Germline V lookup: CDR1 SGHDT, CDR2 YYEEEE. The CDR3 reads CASTLGQGRLNTEAFF. The CDR3 DNA reads TGTGCCAGCACTTTGGGACAGGGGAGATTGAACACTGAAGCTTTCTTT.

The rearrangement joins TRBV5-6 to TRBJ1-2, with D uncertain. Germline values: CDR1 SGHDT, CDR2 YYEEEE. The CDR3 extends over 12 amino acids. V gave up 1 base and J gave up 8 bases, with 9 bases separating them. The CDR3 DNA reads TGTGCCAGCAGCTTGCGGCACAGCGGCTACACCTTC. Its protein product is CASSLRHSGYTF.

The chain combines TRBV28 with TRBJ2-7; perhaps D is TRBD1 or TRBD2 (6 bases each). The CDR3 runs to 15 residues. V lost 1 base and J 6 bases, leaving 16 bases between the germline ends. Per germline, CDR1 MDHEN and CDR2 SYDVKM. DNA for the CDR3: TGTGCCAGCAGTTTATCGTTGTCGGGGGCTAGCGAGCAGTACTTC. Translation gives CASSLSLSGASEQYF.

The chain employs TRBV19 and TRBJ1-1, with 7 bases lining up with TRBD1. The CDR3 loop spans 14 amino acids. CDR1 is LNHDA and CDR2 is SQIVND in the germline V gene (reference sequence). The junction had 5 bases not matched to a gene; V was cut back by 7 bases and J by 0 bases. The CDR3 coding sequence is TGTGCCAGTAACCGACAGGGAGTGAACACTGAAGCTTTCTTT. It codes for CASNRQGVNTEAFF.

The chain is built from TRBV7-2 and TRBJ1-2, with D possibly matching TRBD1 (5 bases). Germline loops: CDR1 SGHTA, CDR2 FQGNSA. V lost 1 base, J lost 1 base, and 13 bases lay in between. This CDR3 spans 16 amino acids. The CDR3 coding sequence is TGTGCCAGCAGCTTAGAGGGGCAGAGCCTTAACTATGGCTACACCTTC. This encodes CASSLEGQSLNYGYTF.

The rearrangement uses TRBV21-1 and TRBJ1-3; the table's D call TRBD1 went unverified against the DNA. TRBV21-1 represents a pseudogene. The CDR3 extends over 18 amino acids. This CDR3 reads CASSKGGDRISSGNTIYF. Here the CDR3 DNA reads TGTGCCAGCAGCAAAGGTGGGGACAGGATAAGCTCTGGAAACACCATATATTTT.

V and J are TRBV27 and TRBJ1-5, with D tentatively TRBD1 (5 bases). Deletions cut 7 bases from V and 7 bases from J, with 20 bases between. This CDR3 is 15 amino acids long. Germline V gene sequence: CDR1 MNHEY, CDR2 SMNVEV (reference sequence). The CDR3: CASMTRQSEGQPQHF. CDR3 nucleotide sequence: TGTGCCAGCATGACTCGACAGTCCGAAGGGCAGCCCCAGCATTTT.

This sequence joins TRBV29-1 and TRBJ2-5; D may be TRBD1 (5 bases). Trimming shortened V by 2 bases and J by 4 bases, and 26 bases separated the two germline ends. Germline loops: CDR1 SQVTM, CDR2 ANQGSEA. This CDR3 has 18 residues. The CDR3 bases are TGCAGCGTTGAACCCAGCGACCTACTATCTAGGGGCCTAGAGACCCAGTACTTC. It is translated as CSVEPSDLLSRGLETQYF.

The chain recombines TRBV5-4 with TRBJ2-2; TRBD1 matches 7 bases. CDR1 is SGHNT, CDR2 YYREEE, per germline (reference sequence). This CDR3 has 16 amino acids. The junction had 7 bases not matched to a gene; V was cut back by 4 bases and J by 1 base. The chain's CDR3 is CASSLRTGRNTGELFF. The CDR3 coding sequence is TGTGCCAGCAGCCTCCGGACAGGTCGGAACACCGGGGAGCTGTTTTTT.

The V gene is TRBV27, the J gene TRBJ2-3, with 10 nucleotides matching TRBD1. V trimming: 2 bases; J trimming: 7 bases; junction bases outside the gene matches: 6. Germline CDR1 reads MNHEY; CDR2 reads SMNVEV (reference sequence). CDR3 length equals 15 residues. The CDR3 sequence is CASSLETGGPYTQYF. CDR3 nucleotide sequence: TGTGCCAGCAGTTTAGAGACAGGGGGCCCCTATACGCAGTATTTT.

The chain couples TRBV7-9 to TRBJ2-2, with 11 bases fitting TRBD2. CDR3 size: 19 residues. Per germline, CDR1 SEHNR and CDR2 FQNEAQ (reference sequence). J was trimmed by 0 bases and V by 5 bases; bases with no gene match: 11. CDR3 residues: CASSPRTSGPNPNTGELFF. In DNA form, the CDR3 reads TGTGCCAGCAGCCCACGGACTAGCGGGCCTAACCCGAACACCGGGGAGCTGTTTTTT.

This clone was counted a few times. The same CDR3 also results from other DNA sequences found in this sample. V gene TRBV19 combines with J gene TRBJ1-1; tentative D call: TRBD1 (6 bases). CDR3 size: 15 residues. V lost 4 bases and J 4 bases, leaving 16 bases between the germline ends. Germline V gene lookup returns CDR1 LNHDA and CDR2 SQIVND (reference sequence). The DNA for the CDR3 is TGTGCCAGTAGTAGCTCCTGGGGGGGCGGCACTGAAGCTTTCTTT. Its translation: CASSSSWGGGTEAFF.

The gene calls are TRBV7-9 and TRBJ1-1, with 8 bases lining up with TRBD1. Germline V gene data show CDR1 as SEHNR and CDR2 as FQNEAQ (reference sequence). The CDR3 loop spans 14 amino acids. V lost 5 bases and J lost 7; bases outside the gene matches: 9. Here the CDR3 reads CASSTSGQGSEAFF. The DNA of the CDR3 is TGTGCCAGCAGCACCTCCGGACAGGGCAGTGAAGCTTTCTTT. Together with reference TRBV7-9 and TRBJ1-1, the CDR3 gives the full variable domain: DTGVSQNPRHKITKRGQNVTFRCDPISEHNRLYWYRQTLGQGPEFLTYFQNEAQLEKSRLLSDRFSAERPKGSFSTLEIQRTEQGDSAMYLCASSTSGQGSEAFFGQGTRLTVV.

The genes are TRBV7-9 and TRBJ1-1; 7 bases are a match to TRBD1. CDR1 is SEHNR and CDR2 is FQNEAQ in the germline V gene (reference sequence). The CDR3 runs 15 residues. Trimming took 6 bases from V and 2 from J; bases not matched to a gene: 9. CDR3 sequence (DNA): TGTGCCAGCAGGCAGATGACAGGGATTAACACTGAAGCTTTCTTT. It codes for CASRQMTGINTEAFF.

The chain combines TRBV14 with TRBJ2-4; 7 bases map to TRBD1. This CDR3 has 17 residues. V dropped 5 bases and J dropped 4; count of bases not matched to a gene: 14. CDR1 is SGHDN, CDR2 FVKESK, per germline. CDR3 loop: CASSGANWDRVKNIQYF. The CDR3 coding sequence is TGTGCCAGCAGCGGCGCGAACTGGGACAGAGTAAAAAACATTCAGTACTTC.

The chain recombines TRBV7-8 with TRBJ1-2, with 11 nucleotides matching TRBD1. V lost 1 base to trimming and J lost 4 bases; unmatched junction nucleotides: 2. Germline V gene data show CDR1 as SGHVS and CDR2 as FQNEAQ. This CDR3 contains 15 residues. The CDR3 region is CASSLGTGGFYGYTF. Written as DNA, the CDR3 is TGTGCCAGCAGCTTAGGGACAGGGGGCTTCTATGGCTACACCTTC.

A few counts support this clone. The genes are TRBV10-3 and TRBJ2-7; D may be TRBD1 (5 bases). In germline, CDR1 is ENHRY, CDR2 SYGVKD. With 6 bases removed from V and 5 bases from J, the gap between germline ends came to 17 bases. The CDR3 sequence is 14 residues long. In DNA form, the CDR3 reads TGTGCCATCAGGGGGTTAGACAGTGTCCACGAGCAGTACTTC. It encodes CAIRGLDSVHEQYF.

The chain joins TRBV4-3 to TRBJ2-1; 7 bases map to TRBD2. The V segment lost 0 bases and the J segment 0 bases; nucleotides outside the gene matches: 5. Germline-derived CDR1 and CDR2 are LGHNA and YSLEER. This CDR3 contains 17 residues. The CDR3 DNA is TGCGCCAGCAGCCAAGACCCCACTAGCGACTCCTACAATGAGCAGTTCTTC. Protein product: CASSQDPTSDSYNEQFF.

The chain uses TRBV5-6 and TRBJ1-5; no firm D call. Deletions cut 0 bases from V and 3 bases from J, with 10 bases between. Germline V gives CDR1 SGHDT, CDR2 YYEEEE. The CDR3 runs to 15 residues. CDR3 residues: CASSLGQVTNQPQHF. In DNA, the CDR3 is TGTGCCAGCAGCTTGGGGCAGGTGACCAATCAGCCCCAGCATTTT.

This clone has only a few counts. This chain uses TRBV7-2 with TRBJ1-5; D remains unclear. V was trimmed by 3 bases and J by 3 bases, leaving 6 bases between them. The length of the CDR3 is 13 residues. Per the germline V gene, CDR1 is SGHTA and CDR2 is FQGNSA. The CDR3 sequence: CASSFGVNQPQHF. In nucleotides, the CDR3 is TGTGCCAGCAGCTTTGGGGTCAATCAGCCCCAGCATTTT. Full variable domain (missing parts from reference TRBV7-2 and TRBJ1-5): GAGVSQSPSNKVTEKGKDVELRCDPISGHTALYWYRQSLGQGLEFLIYFQGNSAPDKSGLPSDRFSAERTGGSVSTLTIQRTQQEDSAVYLCASSFGVNQPQHFGDGTRLSIL.

This clone was found once. V and J are TRBV6-5 and TRBJ2-5; D is undetermined. CDR1 and CDR2 from the germline V gene are MNHEY and SVGAGI. The germline V and J ends were trimmed by 0 bases and 3 bases, with 8 bases remaining between them. The CDR3 is 14 amino acids. CDR3 in amino acids: CASSYSVQEETQYF. The CDR3 DNA reads as TGTGCCAGCAGTTACTCGGTTCAGGAAGAGACCCAGTACTTC.

The V gene is TRBV19, the J gene TRBJ2-5; D unclear. CDR1 is LNHDA and CDR2 is SQIVND in the germline V gene (reference sequence). Trimming took off 3 bases at V and 5 bases at J, with 10 bases between the two ends. The CDR3 is 13 residues long. CDR3 DNA: TGTGCCAGTAGTATGGGCCGGTGGGAGACCCAGTACTTC. Translating it yields CASSMGRWETQYF.

The CDR3 DNA is TGTGCCAGCACACCCGGGACAGGGATGATGATGGGCTATGGCTACACCTTC. Its protein is CASTPGTGMMMGYGYTF. The chain carries TRBV7-9 and TRBJ1-2; 9 nucleotides align to TRBD1. The CDR3 covers 17 residues. The J segment lost 4 bases and the V segment lost 7 bases, leaving 16 bases of the junction unmatched. The germline V gene has CDR1 SEHNR and CDR2 FQNEAQ (reference sequence).

This clone has more than one count but fewer than ten. This sequence joins TRBV6-5 and TRBJ1-5, with D uncertain. V was clipped by 5 bases and J by 5 bases, with 7 bases between them. The CDR3 loop spans 12 amino acids. Germline V gives CDR1 MNHEY, CDR2 SVGAGI. The CDR3 reads CASSALDQPQHF. CDR3 DNA: TGTGCCAGCAGTGCCCTGGATCAGCCCCAGCATTTT.